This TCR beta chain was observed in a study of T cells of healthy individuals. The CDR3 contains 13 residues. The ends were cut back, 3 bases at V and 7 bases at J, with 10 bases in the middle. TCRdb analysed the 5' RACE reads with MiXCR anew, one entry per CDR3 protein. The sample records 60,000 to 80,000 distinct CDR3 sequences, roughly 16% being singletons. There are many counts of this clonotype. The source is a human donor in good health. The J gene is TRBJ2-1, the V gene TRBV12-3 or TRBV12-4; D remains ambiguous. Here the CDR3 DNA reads TGTGCCAGCAGTTTGCCACCAGTAAATGAGCAGTTCTTC. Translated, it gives CASSLPPVNEQFF.